Listed below are T cell receptor beta chains from one sample, sequenced in a study of T-cell memory formation after mild COVID-19. One entry per CDR3 protein, called by TCRdb with MiXCR from the 5' RACE reads. The sample has about 560,000 distinct CDR3 sequences, about 20% seen once. Input material: PBMCs or a T cell subset sorted from them (not recorded which). The receptors originated from an adult woman who had mild COVID-19 (a few samples of this study predate the infection). Cell type and time point are not known. Both conserved end residues are part of each CDR3. A D gene is named only where the DNA matches it firmly. Only some rows state a clone size, as once, few, many or a class for expanded clones.

size	V	D	J	DNA	CDR3
-	TRBV13	-	TRBJ1-5	TGTGCCAGCAGCTTAAGGGGCCACGAGGGTCAGCCCCAGCATTTT	CASSLRGHEGQPQHF
few	TRBV4-1	TRBD1	TRBJ1-3	TGCGCCAGCAGCACATCGGGACAGGGGTTCTCTGGAAACACCATATATTTT	CASSTSGQGFSGNTIYF
many	TRBV20-1	TRBD1	TRBJ1-1	TGCAGTGCTACAAAGACAGGGCGTAATGAAGCTTTCTTT	CSATKTGRNEAFF
-	TRBV25-1	TRBD1	TRBJ2-7	TGTGCCAGCAGAGAGTCCGGGACAGTCGTCTACGAGCAGTACTTC	CASRESGTVVYEQYF
-	TRBV7-2	TRBD2	TRBJ2-5	TGTGCCAGCAGCTTAGATAGCGGGAGGGTGGAGACCCAGTACTTC	CASSLDSGRVETQYF
-	TRBV12-3/TRBV12-4	TRBD1	TRBJ2-6	TGTGCCAGCAGTTCACTAGGGACAGGGGGCGCAGGGGCCAACGTCCTGACTTTC	CASSSLGTGGAGANVLTF
-	TRBV25-1	-	TRBJ1-3	TGTGCCAGCAGTGACCAGGCCTCTGGAAACACCATATATTTT	CASSDQASGNTIYF
-	TRBV14	-	TRBJ2-7	TGTGCCAGCAGCTTTAGTCTAGGCGGGGTCTACGAGCAGTACTTC	CASSFSLGGVYEQYF
-	TRBV27	TRBD1	TRBJ2-7	TGTGCCAGCAGTAAACCGGGACAGAAAATCGAGCAGTACTTC	CASSKPGQKIEQYF
-	TRBV12-3/TRBV12-4	-	TRBJ2-2	TGTGCCAGCAGTAAGACCAGGGCGAACACCGTGGAGCTGTTTTTT	CASSKTRANTVELFF
few	TRBV5-1	-	TRBJ1-1	TGCGCCAGCAGCCAGTACACGGACGCATTGAACACTGAAGCTTTCTTT	CASSQYTDALNTEAFF
many	TRBV7-2	-	TRBJ2-4	TGTGCCAGCAGCTTGCAGGAGGGCATTCAGTACTTC	CASSLQEGIQYF
-	TRBV20-1	-	TRBJ2-5	TGCAGTGCTAGAGTACGGGACTGGTACCAAGAGACCCAGTACTTC	CSARVRDWYQETQYF
-	TRBV15	-	TRBJ1-6	TGTGCCACCAGCAGAGTGGTAGTTTCACCCCTCCACTTT	CATSRVVVSPLHF
-	TRBV30	-	TRBJ1-1	TGTGCCTGGAGGAGCGGGACATCACTCGGATTATCGCCAGCTTTCTTT	CAWRSGTSLGLSPAFF
-	TRBV9	TRBD1	TRBJ2-5	TGTGCCAGCAGCGCCGGACAGGTTAAAGAGACCCAGTACTTC	CASSAGQVKETQYF
-	TRBV24-1	TRBD1	TRBJ1-2	TGTGCCACCAGTGATTTGCGGGCAGGGGGCTATGGCTACACCTTC	CATSDLRAGGYGYTF
few	TRBV4-2	TRBD2	TRBJ2-1	TGTGCCAGCAGCCAACGGGCTAGCGGGGGACACAATGAGCAGTTCTTC	CASSQRASGGHNEQFF
-	TRBV2	TRBD1	TRBJ2-2	TGTGCCAGCAGTTTAAGGGGGCCGCCAGGGCCCACCGGGGAGCTGTTTTTT	CASSLRGPPGPTGELFF